This is a list of T cell receptor beta chains from one sample in a study of CD8+ T cells in alopecia areata. Data came from immunoSEQ multiplex PCR; TCRdb stores just in-frame clones and leaves some out. The sample has 200,000 or so clones, around two fifths seen once; the top ten hold around 0.48%. Sample: CD4+ T cells sorted from blood, taken around week 34, from a patient treated with tofacitinib. The source of these receptors is a human donor with alopecia areata. Each CDR3 is given with its conserved first and last residue. A D gene is named only where the DNA matches it firmly. For some rows the clone size is stated as once, few or many, or as a class when expanded; others skip it.

J gene: TRBJ1-1
V gene: TRBV29-1
D gene: .
clone size: .
CDR3 protein: CSVGVRNTEAFF
CDR3 DNA: TGCAGCGTGGGGGTAAGGAACACTGAAGCTTTCTTT

J gene: TRBJ1-1
V gene: TRBV7-9
D gene: .
clone size: .
CDR3 protein: CASSHNDREAFF
CDR3 DNA: TGTGCCAGCAGCCATAACGACAGGGAAGCTTTCTTT

J gene: TRBJ2-2
V gene: TRBV7-7
D gene: .
clone size: many
CDR3 protein: CASSLASANTGELFF
CDR3 DNA: TGTGCTAGCAGCTTAGCTAGCGCGAACACCGGGGAGCTGTTTTTT

J gene: TRBJ2-1
V gene: TRBV5-1
D gene: .
clone size: .
CDR3 protein: CASSLAQGYDLQFF
CDR3 DNA: TGCGCCAGCAGCTTGGCGCAGGGCTATGATCTACAGTTCTTC

J gene: TRBJ2-1
V gene: TRBV9
D gene: .
clone size: .
CDR3 protein: CATSPQSSSYNEQFF
CDR3 DNA: TGTGCTACCTCGCCCCAGAGCAGCTCCTACAATGAGCAGTTCTTC

J gene: TRBJ2-1
V gene: TRBV4-1
D gene: .
clone size: .
CDR3 protein: CASSQEGVTWDSYNEQFF
CDR3 DNA: TGCGCCAGCAGCCAAGAAGGGGTAACATGGGACTCCTACAATGAGCAGTTCTTC

J gene: TRBJ2-7
V gene: TRBV29-1
D gene: TRBD1
clone size: .
CDR3 protein: CSVVRDRGFYEQYF
CDR3 DNA: TGCAGCGTTGTAAGGGACAGGGGTTTCTACGAGCAGTACTTC

J gene: TRBJ2-4
V gene: TRBV6-5
D gene: TRBD1
clone size: .
CDR3 protein: CASSRTGGDIQYF
CDR3 DNA: TGTGCCAGCAGTCGGACAGGGGGAGACATTCAGTACTTC

J gene: TRBJ2-2
V gene: TRBV18
D gene: .
clone size: .
CDR3 protein: CASSFRSSGTGELFF
CDR3 DNA: TGTGCCAGCTCATTCCGGAGCTCCGGGACCGGGGAGCTGTTTTTT

J gene: TRBJ1-1
V gene: TRBV5-1
D gene: TRBD1
clone size: .
CDR3 protein: CASRIQGANTEAFF
CDR3 DNA: TGCGCCAGCAGAATTCAGGGGGCGAACACTGAAGCTTTCTTT

J gene: TRBJ2-3
V gene: TRBV7-2
D gene: .
clone size: many
CDR3 protein: CASSLDVGGPTDTQYF
CDR3 DNA: TGTGCCAGCAGCTTAGACGTGGGGGGCCCGACAGATACGCAGTATTTT

J gene: TRBJ2-7
V gene: TRBV30
D gene: .
clone size: few
CDR3 protein: CAWDKGKGYEQYF
CDR3 DNA: TGTGCCTGGGATAAAGGAAAGGGCTACGAGCAGTACTTC

J gene: TRBJ2-2
V gene: TRBV5-1
D gene: .
clone size: .
CDR3 protein: CASSRPSRNTGELFF
CDR3 DNA: TGCGCCAGCAGTCGACCTTCGCGGAACACCGGGGAGCTGTTTTTT

J gene: TRBJ1-1
V gene: TRBV15
D gene: .
clone size: .
CDR3 protein: CATSRDRVGMNTEAFF
CDR3 DNA: TGTGCCACCAGCAGAGATCGGGTGGGCATGAACACTGAAGCTTTCTTT